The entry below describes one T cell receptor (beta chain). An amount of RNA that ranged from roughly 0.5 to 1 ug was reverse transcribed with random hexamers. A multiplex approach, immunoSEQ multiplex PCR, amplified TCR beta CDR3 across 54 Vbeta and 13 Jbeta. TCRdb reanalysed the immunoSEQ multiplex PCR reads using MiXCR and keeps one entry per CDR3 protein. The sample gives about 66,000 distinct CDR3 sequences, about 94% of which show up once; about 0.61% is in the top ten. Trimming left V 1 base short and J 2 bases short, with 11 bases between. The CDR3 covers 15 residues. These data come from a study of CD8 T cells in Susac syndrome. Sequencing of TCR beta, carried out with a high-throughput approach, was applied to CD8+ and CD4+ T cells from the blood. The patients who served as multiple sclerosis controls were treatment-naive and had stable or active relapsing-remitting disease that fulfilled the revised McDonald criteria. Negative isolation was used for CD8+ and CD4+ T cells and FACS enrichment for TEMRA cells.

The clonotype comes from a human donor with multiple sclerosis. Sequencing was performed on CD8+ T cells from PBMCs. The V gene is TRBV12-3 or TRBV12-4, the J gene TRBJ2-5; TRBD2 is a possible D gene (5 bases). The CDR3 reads CASSLVSGNQETQYF. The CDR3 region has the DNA TGTGCCAGCAGTTTAGTGTCGGGGAATCAAGAGACCCAGTACTTC.